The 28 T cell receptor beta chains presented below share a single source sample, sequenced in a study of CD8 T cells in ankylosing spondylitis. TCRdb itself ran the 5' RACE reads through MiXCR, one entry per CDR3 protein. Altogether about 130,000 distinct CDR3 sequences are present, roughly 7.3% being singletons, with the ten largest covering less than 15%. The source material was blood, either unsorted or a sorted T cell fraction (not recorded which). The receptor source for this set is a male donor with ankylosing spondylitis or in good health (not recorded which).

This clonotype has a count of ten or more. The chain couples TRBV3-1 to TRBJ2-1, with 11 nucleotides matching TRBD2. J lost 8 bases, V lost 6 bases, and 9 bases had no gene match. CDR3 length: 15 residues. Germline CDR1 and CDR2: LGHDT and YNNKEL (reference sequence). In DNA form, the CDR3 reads TGTGCCAGCAGTAATAGCGGGAGGGCCAGTCATGAGCAGTTCTTC. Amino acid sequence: CASSNSGRASHEQFF.

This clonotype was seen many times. CDR3 DNA: TGTGCCAGCAGTTCTGATTTTCGGACTAGCGGGAGGAGCGGGGAGCTGTTTTTT. Amino acid sequence: CASSSDFRTSGRSGELFF. The V call is TRBV12-3 or TRBV12-4, the J call TRBJ2-2, with 14 bases fitting TRBD2. J lost 7 bases, V lost 4 bases, and 11 bases had no gene match. The CDR3 spans 18 residues.

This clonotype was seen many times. The CDR3 spells CASSGIEGSTGELFF. CDR3 coding DNA: TGTGCCAGCAGTGGCATAGAGGGGAGCACCGGGGAGCTGTTTTTT. V and J are TRBV2 and TRBJ2-2; possibly TRBD1 or TRBD2 for D (5 bases each). Germline CDR1 SNHLY, CDR2 FYNNEI. The CDR3 length is 15 residues. Trimming removed 4 bases from V and 4 bases from J, with 13 bases in between.

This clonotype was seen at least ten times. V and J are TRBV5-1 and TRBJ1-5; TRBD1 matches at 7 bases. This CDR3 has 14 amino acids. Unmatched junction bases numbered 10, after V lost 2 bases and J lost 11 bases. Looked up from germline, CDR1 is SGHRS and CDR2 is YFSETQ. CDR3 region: CASSLTGQAETQHF. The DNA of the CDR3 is TGCGCCAGCAGCTTAACCGGACAGGCCGAAACCCAGCATTTT.

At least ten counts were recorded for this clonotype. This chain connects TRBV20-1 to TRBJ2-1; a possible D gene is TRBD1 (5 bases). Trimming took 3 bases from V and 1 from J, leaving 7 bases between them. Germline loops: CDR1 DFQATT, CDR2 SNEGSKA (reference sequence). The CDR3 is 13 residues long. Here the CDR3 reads CSARDTSYNEQFF. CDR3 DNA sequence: TGCAGTGCTAGGGACACTTCCTACAATGAGCAGTTCTTC.

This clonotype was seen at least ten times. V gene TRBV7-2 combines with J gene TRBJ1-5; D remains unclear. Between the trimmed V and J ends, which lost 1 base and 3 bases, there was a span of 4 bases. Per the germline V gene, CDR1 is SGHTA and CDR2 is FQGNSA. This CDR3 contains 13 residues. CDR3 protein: CASSLEANQPQHF. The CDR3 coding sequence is TGTGCCAGCAGCTTAGAGGCCAATCAGCCCCAGCATTTT.

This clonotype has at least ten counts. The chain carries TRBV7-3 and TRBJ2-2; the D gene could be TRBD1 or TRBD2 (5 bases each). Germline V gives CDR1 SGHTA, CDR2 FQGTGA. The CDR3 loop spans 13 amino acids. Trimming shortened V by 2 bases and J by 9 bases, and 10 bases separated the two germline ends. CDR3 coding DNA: TGTGCCAGCAGCTTAGGGACCGGGTGGGAGCTGTTTTTT. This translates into CASSLGTGWELFF.

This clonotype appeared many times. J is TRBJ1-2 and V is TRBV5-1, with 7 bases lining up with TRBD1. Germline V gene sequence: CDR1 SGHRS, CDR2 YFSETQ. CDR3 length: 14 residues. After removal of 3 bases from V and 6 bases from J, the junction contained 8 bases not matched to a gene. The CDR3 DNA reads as TGCGCCAGCAGCTCCGGACAGGAGGTTGATGGCTACACCTTC. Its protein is CASSSGQEVDGYTF.

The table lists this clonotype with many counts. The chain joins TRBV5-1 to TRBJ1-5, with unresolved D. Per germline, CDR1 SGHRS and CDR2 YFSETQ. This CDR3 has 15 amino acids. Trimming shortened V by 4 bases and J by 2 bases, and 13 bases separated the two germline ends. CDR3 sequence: CASSRTYGGNQPQHF. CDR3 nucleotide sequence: TGCGCCAGCAGCCGGACTTACGGGGGCAATCAGCCCCAGCATTTT.

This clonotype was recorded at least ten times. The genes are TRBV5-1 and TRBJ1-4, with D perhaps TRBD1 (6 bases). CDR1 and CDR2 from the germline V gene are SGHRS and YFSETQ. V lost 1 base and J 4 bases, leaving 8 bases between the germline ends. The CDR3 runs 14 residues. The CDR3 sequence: CASSLSGDNEKLFF. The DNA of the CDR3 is TGCGCCAGCAGCTTGTCAGGGGATAATGAAAAACTGTTTTTT.

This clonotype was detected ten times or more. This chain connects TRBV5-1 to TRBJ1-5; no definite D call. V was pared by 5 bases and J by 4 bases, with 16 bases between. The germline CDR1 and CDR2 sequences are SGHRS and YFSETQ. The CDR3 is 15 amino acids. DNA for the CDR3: TGCGCCAGCAGTCGGGCTTTAGGGCCGAATCAGCCCCAGCATTTT. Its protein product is CASSRALGPNQPQHF.

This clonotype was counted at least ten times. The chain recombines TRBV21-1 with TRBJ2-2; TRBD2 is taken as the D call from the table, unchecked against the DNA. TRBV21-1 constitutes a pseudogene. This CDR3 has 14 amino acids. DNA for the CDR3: TGTGCCAGCAGCCCCTGGACTGCCTCCGGGGAGCTGTTTTTT. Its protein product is CASSPWTASGELFF.

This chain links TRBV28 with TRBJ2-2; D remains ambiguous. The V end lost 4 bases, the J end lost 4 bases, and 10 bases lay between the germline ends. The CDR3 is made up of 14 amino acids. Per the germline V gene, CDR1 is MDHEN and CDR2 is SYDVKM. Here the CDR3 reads CASSSGTSTGELFF. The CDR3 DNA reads TGTGCCAGCAGTTCCGGCACAAGCACCGGGGAGCTGTTTTTT.

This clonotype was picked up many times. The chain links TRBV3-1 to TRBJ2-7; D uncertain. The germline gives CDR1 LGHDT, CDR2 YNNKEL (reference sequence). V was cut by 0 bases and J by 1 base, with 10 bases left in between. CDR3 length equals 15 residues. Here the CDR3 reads CASSQDLVPSYEQYF. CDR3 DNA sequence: TGTGCCAGCAGCCAAGATCTAGTCCCATCCTACGAGCAGTACTTC.

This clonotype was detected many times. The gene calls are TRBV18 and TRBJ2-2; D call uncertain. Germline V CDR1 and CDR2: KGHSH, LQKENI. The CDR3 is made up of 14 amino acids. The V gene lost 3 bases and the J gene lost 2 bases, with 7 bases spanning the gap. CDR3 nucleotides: TGTGCCAGCTCACCGGGCATAAACACCGGGGAGCTGTTTTTT. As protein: CASSPGINTGELFF.

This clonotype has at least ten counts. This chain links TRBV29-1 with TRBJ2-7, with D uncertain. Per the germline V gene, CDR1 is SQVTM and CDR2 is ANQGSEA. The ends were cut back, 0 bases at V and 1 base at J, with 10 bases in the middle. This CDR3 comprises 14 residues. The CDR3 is CSVEDRAVSYEQYF. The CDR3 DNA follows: TGCAGCGTTGAAGATCGGGCCGTTTCCTACGAGCAGTACTTC.

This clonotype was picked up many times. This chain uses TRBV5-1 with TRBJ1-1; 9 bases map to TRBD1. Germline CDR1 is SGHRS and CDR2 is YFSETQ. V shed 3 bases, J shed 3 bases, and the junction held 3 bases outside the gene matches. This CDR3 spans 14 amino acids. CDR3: CASSWGQGDTEAFF. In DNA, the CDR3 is TGCGCCAGCAGCTGGGGACAGGGCGACACTGAAGCTTTCTTT.

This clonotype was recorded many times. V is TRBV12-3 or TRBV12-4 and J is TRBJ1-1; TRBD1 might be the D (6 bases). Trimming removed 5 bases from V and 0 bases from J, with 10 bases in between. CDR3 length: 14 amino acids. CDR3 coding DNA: TGTGCCAGCAGTCGACAGGAACTGAACACTGAAGCTTTCTTT. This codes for CASSRQELNTEAFF.

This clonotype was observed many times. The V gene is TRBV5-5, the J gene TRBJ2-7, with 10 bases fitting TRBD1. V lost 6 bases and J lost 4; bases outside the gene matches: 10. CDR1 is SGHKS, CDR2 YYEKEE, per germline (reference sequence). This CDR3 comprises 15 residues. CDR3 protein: CASTNTPGQGYEQYF. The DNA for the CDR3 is TGTGCCAGCACCAACACTCCGGGACAGGGGTACGAGCAGTACTTC. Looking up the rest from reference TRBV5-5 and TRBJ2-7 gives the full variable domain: DAGVTQSPTHLIKTRGQQVTLRCSPISGHKSVSWYQQVLGQGPQFIFQYYEKEERGRGNFPDRFSARQFPNYSSELNVNALLLGDSALYLCASTNTPGQGYEQYFGPGTRLTVT.

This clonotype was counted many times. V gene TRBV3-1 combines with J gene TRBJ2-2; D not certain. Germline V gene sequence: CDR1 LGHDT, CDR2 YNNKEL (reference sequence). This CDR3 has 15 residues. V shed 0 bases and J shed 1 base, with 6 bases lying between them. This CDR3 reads CASSQDTMNTGELFF. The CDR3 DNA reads TGTGCCAGCAGCCAAGATACAATGAACACCGGGGAGCTGTTTTTT.

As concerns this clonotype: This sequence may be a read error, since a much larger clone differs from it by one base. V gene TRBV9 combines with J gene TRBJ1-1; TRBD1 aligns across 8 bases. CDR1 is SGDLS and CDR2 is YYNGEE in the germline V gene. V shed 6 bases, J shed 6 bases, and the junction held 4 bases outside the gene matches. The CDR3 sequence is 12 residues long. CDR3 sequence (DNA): TGTGCCAGCACCCAACAGGGGGCTGAAGCTTTCTTT. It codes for CASTQQGAEAFF. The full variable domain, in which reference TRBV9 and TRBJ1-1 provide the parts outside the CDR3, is DSGVTQTPKHLITATGQRVTLRCSPRSGDLSVYWYQQSLDQGLQFLIQYYNGEERAKGNILERFSAQQFPDLHSELNLSSLELGDSALYFCASTQQGAEAFFGQGTRLTVV.

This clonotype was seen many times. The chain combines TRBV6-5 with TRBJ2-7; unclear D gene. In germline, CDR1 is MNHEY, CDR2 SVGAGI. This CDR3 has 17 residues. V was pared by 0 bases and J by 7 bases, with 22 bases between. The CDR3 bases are TGTGCCAGCAGTTACTCGATACCGGACCAGTTCCTCAGGGAGCAGTACTTC. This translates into CASSYSIPDQFLREQYF.

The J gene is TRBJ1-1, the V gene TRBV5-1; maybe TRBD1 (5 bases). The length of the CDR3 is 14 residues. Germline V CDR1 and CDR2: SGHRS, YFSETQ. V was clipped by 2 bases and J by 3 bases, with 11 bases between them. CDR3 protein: CASSFSPGDTEAFF. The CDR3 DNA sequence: TGCGCCAGCAGCTTTTCGCCGGGGGACACTGAAGCTTTCTTT.

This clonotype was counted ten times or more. The CDR3 loop reads CASSSRGGVISYEQYF. In nucleotides, the CDR3 is TGTGCCAGCAGTTCCAGGGGGGGGGTGATCTCCTACGAGCAGTACTTC. The chain carries TRBV12-3 or TRBV12-4 and TRBJ2-7; D might be TRBD1 or TRBD2, each matching 7 bases. The CDR3 totals 16 residues. Trimming shortened V by 4 bases and J by 0 bases, and 16 bases separated the two germline ends.

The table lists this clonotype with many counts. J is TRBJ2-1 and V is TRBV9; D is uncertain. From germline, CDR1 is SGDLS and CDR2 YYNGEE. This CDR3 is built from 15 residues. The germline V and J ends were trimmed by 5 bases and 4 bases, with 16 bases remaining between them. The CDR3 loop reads CASRVSGEEYNEQFF. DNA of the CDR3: TGTGCCAGCAGGGTCTCCGGAGAAGAATACAATGAGCAGTTCTTC.

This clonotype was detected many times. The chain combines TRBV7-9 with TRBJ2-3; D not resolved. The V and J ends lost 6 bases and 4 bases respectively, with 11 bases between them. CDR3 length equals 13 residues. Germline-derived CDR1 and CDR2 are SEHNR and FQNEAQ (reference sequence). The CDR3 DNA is TGTGCCAGCAGTCAAGTCGCCGCAGATACGCAGTATTTT. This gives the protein CASSQVAADTQYF.

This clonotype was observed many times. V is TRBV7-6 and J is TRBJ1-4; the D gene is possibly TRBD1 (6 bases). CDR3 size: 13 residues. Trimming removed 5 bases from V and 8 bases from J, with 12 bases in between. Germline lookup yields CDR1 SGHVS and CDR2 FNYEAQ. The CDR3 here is CASSLGQTEKLFF. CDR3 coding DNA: TGTGCCAGCAGCCTAGGACAGACCGAAAAACTGTTTTTT.

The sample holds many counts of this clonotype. The CDR3 DNA reads TGTGCCAGCAGCCAGGGACTAGACCATGGGACCCAGTACTTC. The encoded protein is CASSQGLDHGTQYF. This chain links TRBV11-2 with TRBJ2-5; 8 nucleotides match TRBD2. Germline CDR1 and CDR2: SGHAT and FQNNGV. The V gene end was trimmed by 5 bases and the J gene end by 7 bases; junction bases not matched to a gene: 9. This CDR3 has 14 residues.